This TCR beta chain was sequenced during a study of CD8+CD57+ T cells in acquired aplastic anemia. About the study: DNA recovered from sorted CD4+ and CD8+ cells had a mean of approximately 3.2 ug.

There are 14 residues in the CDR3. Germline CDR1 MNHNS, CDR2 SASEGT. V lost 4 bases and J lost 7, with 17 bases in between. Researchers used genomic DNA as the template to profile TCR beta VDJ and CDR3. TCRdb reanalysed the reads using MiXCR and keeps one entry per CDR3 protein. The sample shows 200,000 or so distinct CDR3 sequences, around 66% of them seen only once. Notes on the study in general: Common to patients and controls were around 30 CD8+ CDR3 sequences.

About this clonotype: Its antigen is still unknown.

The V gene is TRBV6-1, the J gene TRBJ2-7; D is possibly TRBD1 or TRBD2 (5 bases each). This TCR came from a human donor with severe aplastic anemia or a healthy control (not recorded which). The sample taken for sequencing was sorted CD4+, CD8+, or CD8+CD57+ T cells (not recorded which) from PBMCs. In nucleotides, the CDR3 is TGTGCCAGCAGTGTTGGACGAGGGACGGGGGAGCAGTACTTC. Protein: CASSVGRGTGEQYF.